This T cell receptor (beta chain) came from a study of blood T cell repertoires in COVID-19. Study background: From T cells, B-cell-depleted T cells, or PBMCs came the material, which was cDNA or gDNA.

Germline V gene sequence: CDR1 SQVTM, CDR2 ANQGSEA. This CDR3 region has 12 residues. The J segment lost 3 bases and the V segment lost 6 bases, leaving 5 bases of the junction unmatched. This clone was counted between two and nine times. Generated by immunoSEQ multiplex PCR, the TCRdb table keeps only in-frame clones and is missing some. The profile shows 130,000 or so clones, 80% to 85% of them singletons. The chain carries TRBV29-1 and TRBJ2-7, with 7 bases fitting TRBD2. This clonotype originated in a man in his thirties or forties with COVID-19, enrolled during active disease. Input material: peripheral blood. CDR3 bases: TGCAGCGTGGCCGGGACTAACTACGAGCAGTACTTC. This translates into CSVAGTNYEQYF.